This T cell receptor beta chain emerged from a study of blood T cells in healthy people across ages. The study's findings and limits: Researchers judged that diversity estimates from one million T cells fell short of true values.

A sample-barcoded 5' primer and a J-beta primer mix were used in a second PCR of roughly 7 to 11 cycles. One entry per CDR3 protein, called by TCRdb with MiXCR from the 5' RACE reads. In the table there are a few hundred thousand distinct CDR3 sequences, about 26% of which are singletons. As concerns this clonotype: Its antigen is still unknown.

CDR3 size: 18 residues. Trimming removed 1 base from V and 7 bases from J, with 26 bases in between. Per germline, CDR1 DFQATT and CDR2 SNEGSKA (reference sequence). The data were also submitted as part of a second study, on T cells of mothers and their children. That study adds: The shaping of TCR recombination output by thymic selection is similar in related and unrelated pairs. Overlap in related mother-child pairs always slightly exceeded unrelated pairs, never significantly.

V and J are TRBV20-1 and TRBJ2-1; tentative D call: TRBD1 (5 bases). This TCR derives from a boy aged 2 to 9 in good health. The sample comprised blood. In DNA, the CDR3 is TGCAGTGCTAGAGGGGGCAGGATGGGGTCGCTGAGGTCGAATGAGCAGTTCTTC. This sequence encodes CSARGGRMGSLRSNEQFF.